This TCR beta chain was documented in a study of STAT5B mutations in CD4+ large granular lymphocyte leukemia. The J segment lost 2 bases and the V segment lost 6 bases, leaving 8 bases of the junction unmatched. The CDR3 covers 15 residues. CDR1 and CDR2 from the germline V gene are MDHEN and SYDVKM. Only in-frame clones appear in the TCRdb table, and some are missing; sequencing was by immunoSEQ multiplex PCR. Of 30,000 to 40,000 clones listed, 65% to 90% are singletons. The V call is TRBV28, the J call TRBJ1-2, with 8 bases identical to TRBD1. The receptor comes from a human donor in good health. The sample was CD4+ T cells from blood buffy coats. The CDR3 is CASSPGTGPNYGYTF. CDR3 sequence (DNA): TGTGCCAGCAGCCCCGGGACAGGACCCAACTATGGCTACACCTTC.